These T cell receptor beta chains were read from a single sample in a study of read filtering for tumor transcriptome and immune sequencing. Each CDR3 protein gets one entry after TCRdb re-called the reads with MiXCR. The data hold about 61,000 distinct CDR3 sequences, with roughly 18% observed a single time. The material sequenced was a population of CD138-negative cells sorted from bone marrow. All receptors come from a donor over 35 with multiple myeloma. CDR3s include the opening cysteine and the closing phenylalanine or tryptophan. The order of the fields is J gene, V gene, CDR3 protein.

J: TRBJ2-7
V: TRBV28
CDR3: CASSFLRRGSWNEQYF

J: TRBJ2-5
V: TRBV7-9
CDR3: CASSLEPRTRERGETQYF

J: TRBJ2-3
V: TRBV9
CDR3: CASSAGQGPPDTQYF

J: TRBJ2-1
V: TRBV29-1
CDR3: CSVEWQTLQFF

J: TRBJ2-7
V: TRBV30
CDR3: CAWSKGAYEQYF

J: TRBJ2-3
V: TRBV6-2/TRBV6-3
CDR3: CASSYESGGPSTDTQYF

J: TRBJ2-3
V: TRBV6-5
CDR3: CASSYGTASTDTQYF

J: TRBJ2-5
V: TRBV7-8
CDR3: CASSPGQAQETQYF

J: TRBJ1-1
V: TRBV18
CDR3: CASSQKDRVEAFF

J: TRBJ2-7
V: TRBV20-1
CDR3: CRGAGNIYEQYF

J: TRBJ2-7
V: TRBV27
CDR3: CASSLSTVNSYEQYF

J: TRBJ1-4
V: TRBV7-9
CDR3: CASSLARGNNEKLFF

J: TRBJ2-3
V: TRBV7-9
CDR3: CASSLNRGRSDTQYF

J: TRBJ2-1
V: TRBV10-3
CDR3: CATSVGAGSWNEQFF

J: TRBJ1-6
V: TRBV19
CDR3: CASSARDRDTAPLHF

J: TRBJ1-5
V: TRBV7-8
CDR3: CASSRGASGSNQPQHF

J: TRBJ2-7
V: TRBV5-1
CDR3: CASTWASGAREEYF

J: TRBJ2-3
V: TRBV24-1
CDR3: CATSGSGTGGFSGTDTQYF

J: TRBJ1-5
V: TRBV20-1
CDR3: CTIPGQGNQPQHF

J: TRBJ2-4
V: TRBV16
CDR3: CASSPDRVSIQYF

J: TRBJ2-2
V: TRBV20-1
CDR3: CSARGGTSGRYGELFF

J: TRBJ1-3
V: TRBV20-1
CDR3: CSARPAVSGNTIYF

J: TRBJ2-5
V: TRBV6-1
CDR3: CASSVQGTSLGETQYF

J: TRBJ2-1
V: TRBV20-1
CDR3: CSARPGTSGNNEQFF

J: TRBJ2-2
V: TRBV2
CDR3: CASNPGTSFSGELFF

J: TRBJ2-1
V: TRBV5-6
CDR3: CASRGRLGEQFF

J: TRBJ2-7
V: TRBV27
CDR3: CASSLRGTGVGEQYF

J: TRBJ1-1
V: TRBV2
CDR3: CASSTTVNTEAFF

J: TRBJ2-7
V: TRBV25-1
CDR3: CASSEAGGPYEQYF

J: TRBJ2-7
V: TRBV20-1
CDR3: CSARSGSGQYEQYF

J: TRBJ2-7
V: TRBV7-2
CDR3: CASGPHGVRPEQYF

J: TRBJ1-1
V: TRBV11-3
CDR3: CASSAPGGTEAFF

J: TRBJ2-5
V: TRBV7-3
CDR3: CASSFMYETRYF

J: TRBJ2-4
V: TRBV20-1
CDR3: CSARDSLAGLAKNTQYF

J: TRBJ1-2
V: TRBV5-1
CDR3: CAGSYTGGANYGYTF

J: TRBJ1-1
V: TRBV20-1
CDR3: CSARDAYRGGAFF

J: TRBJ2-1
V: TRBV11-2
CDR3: CASSLGGWSSYNEQFF

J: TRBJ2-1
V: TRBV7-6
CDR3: CASSQILGTEQFF

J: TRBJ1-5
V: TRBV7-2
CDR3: CASSLDTKGSNQPQHF

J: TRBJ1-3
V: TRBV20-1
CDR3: CSAYTGAGSGNTIYF

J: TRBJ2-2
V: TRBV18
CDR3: CASSFTSGAANTGELFF

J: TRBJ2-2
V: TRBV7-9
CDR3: CASRPLGRATGELFF

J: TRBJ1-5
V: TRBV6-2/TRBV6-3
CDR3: CASSLPGGSHQPQHF

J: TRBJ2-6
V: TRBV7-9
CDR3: CASSPIALRGSSGANVLTF

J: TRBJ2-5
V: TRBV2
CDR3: CASSGIGDETQYF

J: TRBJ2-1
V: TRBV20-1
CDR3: CSASPGLAGNEQFF

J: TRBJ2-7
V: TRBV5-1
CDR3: CASSLTAESYEQYF

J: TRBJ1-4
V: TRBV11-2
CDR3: CASSSRGYDEKLFF